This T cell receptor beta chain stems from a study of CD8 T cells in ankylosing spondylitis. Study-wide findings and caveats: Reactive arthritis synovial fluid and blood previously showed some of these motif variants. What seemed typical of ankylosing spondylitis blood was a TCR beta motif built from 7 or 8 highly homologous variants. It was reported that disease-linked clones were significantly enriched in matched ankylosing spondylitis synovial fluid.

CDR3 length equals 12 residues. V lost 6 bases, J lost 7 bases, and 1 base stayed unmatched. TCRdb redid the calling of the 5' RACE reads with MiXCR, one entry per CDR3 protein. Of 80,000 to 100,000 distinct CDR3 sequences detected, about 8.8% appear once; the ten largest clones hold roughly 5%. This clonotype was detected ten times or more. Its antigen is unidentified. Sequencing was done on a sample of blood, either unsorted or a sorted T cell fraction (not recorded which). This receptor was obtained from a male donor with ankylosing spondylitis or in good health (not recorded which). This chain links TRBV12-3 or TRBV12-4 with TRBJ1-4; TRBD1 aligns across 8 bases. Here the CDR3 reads CASRDRAEKLFF. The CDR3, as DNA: TGTGCCAGCAGGGACAGGGCTGAAAAACTGTTTTTT.